Sequencing of this T cell receptor beta chain was carried out in a study of graft-versus-host responses after intestinal transplantation. Between the trimmed V and J ends, which lost 5 bases and 4 bases, there was a span of 15 bases. The germline V gene encodes CDR1 MGHRA and CDR2 YSYEKL. The length of the CDR3 is 15 residues. Sequenced by immunoSEQ multiplex PCR; TCRdb stores in-frame clones only, minus some. The top ten clones hold about 6.8% of a sample with approximately 14,000 clones, approximately 89% of them seen once. This receptor was obtained from a human patient who received an intestinal transplant, so some T cells may come from the graft donor. The chain is built from TRBV4-1 and TRBJ1-5, with D uncertain. The sequencing here drew on bone marrow, taken approximately 120 days after intestinal transplantation. The CDR3 nucleotides read TGCGCCAGCAGCACCCGCGAAAACCCTAATCAGCCCCAGCATTTT. Residues: CASSTRENPNQPQHF.